This passage covers 8 T cell receptor beta chains from one sample sequenced in a study of blood T cell repertoires in COVID-19. Assay: immunoSEQ multiplex PCR; the TCRdb copy retains only in-frame clones and omits some. The table has 300,000 to 350,000 clones, roughly 87% seen once. Sequenced: peripheral blood. All receptors come from a young man with active or convalescent COVID-19.

The J gene is TRBJ2-7, the V gene TRBV5-1; tentatively, D is TRBD2 (5 bases). V lost 0 bases, J lost 3 bases, and 16 bases lay in between. This CDR3 spans 16 amino acids. The germline gives CDR1 SGHRS, CDR2 YFSETQ. The CDR3 DNA sequence: TGCGCCAGCAGCTTGGGCCTAGCCACTTGGGACTACGAGCAGTACTTC. It codes for CASSLGLATWDYEQYF.

This clone was recorded once. The V gene is TRBV19, the J gene TRBJ2-1, with 10 positions matching TRBD2. The CDR3 covers 18 residues. V lost 3 bases to trimming and J lost 3 bases; unmatched junction nucleotides: 11. Per the germline V gene, CDR1 is LNHDA and CDR2 is SQIVND (reference sequence). CDR3 nucleotide sequence: TGTGCCAGTAGTATCAGTAGCGGGAGGATAGGGAGCTACAATGAGCAGTTCTTC. Translation gives CASSISSGRIGSYNEQFF.

This chain uses TRBV6-5 with TRBJ1-4, with TRBD1 matching over 8 bases. CDR3 length equals 14 residues. Losses at the gene ends were 7 bases for V and 4 bases for J; bases not matched to a gene: 5. Germline V CDR1 and CDR2: MNHEY, SVGAGI. The CDR3 DNA reads as TGTGCCAGCAACAGACAGGGGCGTAATGAAAAACTGTTTTTT. Amino acids: CASNRQGRNEKLFF.

This chain connects TRBV14 to TRBJ2-5; D is perhaps TRBD2 (7 bases). The CDR3 runs to 14 residues. Germline V gene sequence: CDR1 SGHDN, CDR2 FVKESK. V lost 6 bases and J lost 5, with 16 bases in between. CDR3 DNA sequence: TGTGCCAGCAGTCGTGGGGGGGCTGAGGAGACCCAGTACTTC. Translating gives CASSRGGAEETQYF.

The chain is built from TRBV6-5 and TRBJ1-2, with D perhaps TRBD1 (5 bases). V was cut by 4 bases and J by 4 bases, with 13 bases left in between. The germline V gene encodes CDR1 MNHEY and CDR2 SVGAGI. The CDR3 covers 14 residues. For the CDR3, the DNA is TGTGCCAGCAGTTTTAGGGGTTCTGCCTATGGCTACACCTTC. It is translated as CASSFRGSAYGYTF.

The chain joins TRBV2 to TRBJ1-6, with 8 bases fitting TRBD1. Germline CDR1 reads SNHLY; CDR2 reads FYNNEI. The length of the CDR3 is 17 residues. After removal of 2 bases from V and 4 bases from J, the junction contained 7 bases not matched to a gene. The CDR3, as DNA: TGTGCCAGCAGTGAATTTGGGACAGGAGTTTATAATTCACCCCTCCACTTT. As protein: CASSEFGTGVYNSPLHF.

The chain employs TRBV9 and TRBJ2-2, with a weak D call TRBD2 (6 bases). Germline CDR1 is SGDLS and CDR2 is YYNGEE. The CDR3 length is 17 residues. Trimming shortened V by 4 bases and J by 2 bases, and 18 bases separated the two germline ends. CDR3 nucleotide sequence: TGTGCCAGCAGCCTAACCGTCGGGACTCGAAACACCGGGGAGCTGTTTTTT. Its protein is CASSLTVGTRNTGELFF.

This chain links TRBV19 with TRBJ2-1; D unresolved. The V gene's germline CDR1 is LNHDA and CDR2 SQIVND (reference sequence). This CDR3 has 15 amino acids. Trimming left V 1 base short and J 2 bases short, with 9 bases between. The CDR3: CASSIVLATYNEQFF. The CDR3 DNA sequence: TGTGCCAGTAGTATAGTTCTTGCGACCTACAATGAGCAGTTCTTC.